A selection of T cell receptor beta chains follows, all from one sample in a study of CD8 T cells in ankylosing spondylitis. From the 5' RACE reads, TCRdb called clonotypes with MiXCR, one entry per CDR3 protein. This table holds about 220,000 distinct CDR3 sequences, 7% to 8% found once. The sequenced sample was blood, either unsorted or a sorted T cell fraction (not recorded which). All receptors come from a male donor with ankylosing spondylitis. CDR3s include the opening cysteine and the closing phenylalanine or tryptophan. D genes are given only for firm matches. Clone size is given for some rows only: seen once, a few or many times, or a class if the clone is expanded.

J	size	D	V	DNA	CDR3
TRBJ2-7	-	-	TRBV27	TGTGCCAGCAGAATTGAGACACAATCCTACGAGCAGTACTTC	CASRIETQSYEQYF
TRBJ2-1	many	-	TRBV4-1	TGCGCCAGCAGCCAAAAGGTCCAGCTGTCCTACAATGAGCAGTTCTTC	CASSQKVQLSYNEQFF
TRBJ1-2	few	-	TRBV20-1	TGCAGTGCTAGAAACAGGGAGGACCATGGCTACACCTTC	CSARNREDHGYTF
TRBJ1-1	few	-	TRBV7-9	TGTGCCAGCAGCAGCCCGGGACTTGAAGCTTTCTTT	CASSSPGLEAFF
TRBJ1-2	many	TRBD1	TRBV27	TGTGCCAGCAGACCGACAGGGGATTTCTATGGCTACACCTTC	CASRPTGDFYGYTF
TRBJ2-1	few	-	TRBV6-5	TGTGCCAGCAGTTACGCGGGTCACAATGAGCAGTTCTTC	CASSYAGHNEQFF
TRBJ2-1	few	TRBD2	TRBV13	TGTGCCAGCAGCTCGGGGGGGTACGGCTCCTACAATGAGCAGTTCTTC	CASSSGGYGSYNEQFF
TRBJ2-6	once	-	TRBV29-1	TGCAGCGTTGGGGTGACAGATACCTCCTCTGGGGCCAACGTCCTGACTTTC	CSVGVTDTSSGANVLTF
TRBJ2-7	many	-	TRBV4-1	TGCGCCAGCAGCCAGGAAACAGGGGACTTAACCTACGAGCAGTACTTC	CASSQETGDLTYEQYF
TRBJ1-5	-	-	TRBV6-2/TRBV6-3	TGTGCCAGCAGTTACCAGGGTTATAGCAATCAGCCCCAGCATTTT	CASSYQGYSNQPQHF